This T cell receptor (beta chain) was sequenced during a study of response to subunit inactivated influenza vaccine (dated by TCRdb to the late 2010s). As for the study more broadly: To follow how T cells responded to a trivalent subunit inactivated influenza vaccine, the researchers relied on deep quantitative profiling of the T cell receptor repertoire. The study at large found these results: The authors suggested that each seasonal influenza vaccination may recruit only a limited number of new T cells.

The library was prepared using RT-PCR. The sequencing machine was an Illumina HiSeq 2500. TCRdb passed the public sequencing reads through fastp at Q25 and MiXCR, retaining productive beta sequences. Here each entry gathers all rows of one CDR3 protein and keeps the most common genes and DNA. Across this sample there are 300,000 to 350,000 distinct CDR3 sequences, with about 20% seen only once. Of the sample, approximately 10% is held by the ten largest clones. This clonotype has more than one count but fewer than ten. This clone's antigen is unknown. Nothing much larger sits one base from this clone, and base qualities are not available. This clonotype was obtained from a man in his fifties or sixties who received an inactivated influenza vaccine. Donor details come from another sample of the same person, matched by shared clones. The specimen comprised PBMCs from blood, sampled less than 22 months after vaccination.

The CDR3 reads CAISESGATSTDTQYF. The DNA sequence follows: TGTGCCATCAGTGAGTCTGGGGCTACTAGCACAGATACGCAGTATTTT. The sequence joins TRBV10-3 to TRBJ2-3; TRBD1 is possibly the D segment (5 matching bases). The germline ends are 10 bases apart after V is trimmed by 0 bases and J by 0 bases. The germline V gene sets CDR1 to ENHRY and CDR2 to SYGVKD. Spanning cysteine to phenylalanine, the CDR3 consists of 16 amino acids. Of the read, only the CDR3 DNA is kept; its 48 bases are in frame from base 1.